These 24 T cell receptor beta chains share one sample of origin, sequenced in a study of shared clonotypes between healthy human individuals. Assay: immunoSEQ multiplex PCR; the TCRdb copy retains only in-frame clones and omits some. This sample carries some 1,100,000 clones, 75% to 80% of them seen once, and the ten largest clones take about 0.52%. The sample comprised memory CD4+ T cells from PBMCs. Documented subset: CD45RA-negative fraction. These receptors all stem from a man younger than 30 in good health. Some clones in this sample may be carry-over from other donors' samples.

The chain employs TRBV7-3 and TRBJ2-4, with 15 nucleotides matching TRBD2. Unmatched junction bases numbered 14, after V lost 5 bases and J lost 9 bases. The CDR3 is 18 amino acids. Germline V gene sequence: CDR1 SGHTA, CDR2 FQGTGA. CDR3 amino acids: CASSATTGLAGGPGIQYF. The CDR3 DNA sequence: TGTGCCAGCAGCGCAACCACCGGACTAGCGGGAGGGCCGGGCATTCAGTACTTC.

V gene TRBV10-3 combines with J gene TRBJ2-4; 9 bases fit TRBD1. This CDR3 is 16 amino acids long. The germline CDR1 and CDR2 sequences are ENHRY and SYGVKD. V dropped 0 bases and J dropped 4; count of bases not matched to a gene: 4. The CDR3 DNA is TGTGCCATCAGTGAGTCCCCTGGGACAGGGAAAAACATTCAGTACTTC. Encoded protein: CAISESPGTGKNIQYF.

Comments on this clone: The sample holds other DNA sequences that translate to the same CDR3. The CDR3: CATSRVRGSTEAFF. The CDR3 coding sequence is TGTGCCACCAGCAGAGTGAGGGGATCCACTGAAGCTTTCTTT. J is TRBJ1-1 and V is TRBV15, with D tentatively TRBD1 (5 bases). This CDR3 is 14 amino acids long. The V and J ends lost 1 base and 4 bases respectively, with 10 bases between them. Germline assignment: CDR1 LNHNV and CDR2 YYDKDF (reference sequence).

V usage is TRBV29-1 and J usage is TRBJ2-2; D may be TRBD2 (5 bases). V was shortened by 6 bases and J by 5 bases, with 22 bases between the two germline ends. Germline V gene data show CDR1 as SQVTM and CDR2 as ANQGSEA. The CDR3 has 16 residues. CDR3 sequence reads: CSVPRANGRVTGELFF. The CDR3 nucleotides read TGCAGCGTCCCGCGAGCTAATGGGCGGGTGACCGGGGAGCTGTTTTTT.

This sequence joins TRBV19 and TRBJ2-7; either TRBD1 or TRBD2 may fit D (5 bases each). The CDR3 covers 16 residues. Germline loops: CDR1 LNHDA, CDR2 SQIVND (reference sequence). Between the trimmed V and J ends, which lost 2 bases and 3 bases, there was a span of 17 bases. The CDR3 region has the DNA TGTGCCAGTAGTATATCGGGGACCCCCCGTTTCTACGAGCAGTACTTC. Amino acids: CASSISGTPRFYEQYF.

The chain employs TRBV7-2 and TRBJ1-2; a possible D gene is TRBD1 (6 bases). Looked up from germline, CDR1 is SGHTA and CDR2 is FQGNSA. The CDR3 totals 13 residues. Trimming cost V 4 bases and J 8 bases, with 14 bases left between them. DNA for the CDR3: TGTGCCAGCAGCTCACAGGGCTCGGGCGGCTACACCTTC. Protein sequence: CASSSQGSGGYTF.

This rearrangement joins TRBV9 to TRBJ2-7; 12 bases map to TRBD2. CDR1 and CDR2 from the germline V gene are SGDLS and YYNGEE. V shed 4 bases, J shed 5 bases, and the junction held 13 bases outside the gene matches. This CDR3 region has 17 residues. This CDR3 reads CASSRESTSGSRNEQYF. CDR3 DNA sequence: TGTGCCAGCAGCAGAGAGTCGACTAGCGGGAGTCGGAACGAGCAGTACTTC.

This rearrangement joins TRBV7-9 to TRBJ1-2, with TRBD1 as a possible D gene (5 bases). The CDR3 is made up of 15 amino acids. Trimming removed 1 base at V and 3 bases at J, with 12 bases between. Germline CDR1 SEHNR, CDR2 FQNEAQ (reference sequence). CDR3 sequence (DNA): TGTGCCAGCAGCTTAGGAGCAGGGTTCGACTATGGCTACACCTTC. Its translation: CASSLGAGFDYGYTF.

V is TRBV9 and J is TRBJ2-5, with D tentatively TRBD2 (6 bases). The CDR3 spans 15 residues. V was pared by 0 bases and J by 5 bases, with 14 bases between. Germline V CDR1 and CDR2: SGDLS, YYNGEE. Here the CDR3 reads CASSVEAGFRETQYF. The DNA of the CDR3 is TGTGCCAGCAGCGTAGAGGCGGGGTTCCGGGAGACCCAGTACTTC.

The chain combines TRBV27 with TRBJ2-3; 9 nucleotides agree with TRBD2. The CDR3 contains 15 residues. V gave up 5 bases and J gave up 4 bases; unmatched junction bases: 7. In germline, CDR1 is MNHEY, CDR2 SMNVEV (reference sequence). The CDR3 sequence is CASSPIAGAPDTQYF. The CDR3 coding sequence is TGTGCCAGCAGTCCCATAGCGGGGGCCCCAGATACGCAGTATTTT.

The rearrangement uses TRBV7-2 and TRBJ2-3; TRBD2 aligns across 15 bases. The CDR3 has 16 amino acids. The V segment lost 5 bases and the J segment 6 bases; nucleotides outside the gene matches: 6. CDR1 and CDR2 (germline): SGHTA, FQGNSA. CDR3: CASSLRTSGRGDTQYF. CDR3 nucleotide sequence: TGTGCCAGCAGCCTAAGGACTAGCGGGAGGGGCGATACGCAGTATTTT.

The chain couples TRBV18 to TRBJ2-5, with D possibly matching TRBD2 (6 bases). The CDR3 has 15 residues. Trimming removed 3 bases at V and 5 bases at J, with 16 bases between. Germline CDR1 is KGHSH and CDR2 is LQKENI. The CDR3 reads CASSPPRLGRETQYF. Here the CDR3 DNA reads TGTGCCAGCTCACCGCCGAGACTAGGGCGGGAGACCCAGTACTTC.

V and J are TRBV7-6 and TRBJ1-2; no clear D gene. The CDR3 has 13 amino acids. In germline, CDR1 is SGHVS, CDR2 FNYEAQ. Trimming shortened V by 4 bases and J by 5 bases, and 11 bases separated the two germline ends. Written as DNA, the CDR3 is TGTGCCAGCAGCTCCCTGAGTAGTTATGGCTACACCTTC. It is translated as CASSSLSSYGYTF.

This clone was counted a single time. This sequence joins TRBV5-1 and TRBJ2-3; TRBD2 matches at 11 bases. J was trimmed by 5 bases and V by 4 bases; bases with no gene match: 12. The germline CDR1 and CDR2 sequences are SGHRS and YFSETQ. CDR3 length equals 17 residues. The CDR3 sequence is CASSGTLAGGPIDTQYF. The CDR3 DNA reads as TGCGCCAGCAGCGGAACCTTAGCGGGAGGGCCTATAGATACGCAGTATTTT.

Note on this clone: Distinct nucleotide sequences in the sample also encode this CDR3. The V call is TRBV7-9, the J call TRBJ1-1; D ambiguous. Trimming took 1 base from V and 5 from J, leaving 8 bases between them. Germline V gives CDR1 SEHNR, CDR2 FQNEAQ (reference sequence). The CDR3 contains 13 residues. The DNA of the CDR3 is TGTGCCAGCAGCTTAGAGTGGGGAACTGAAGCTTTCTTT. It specifies CASSLEWGTEAFF.

This chain joins TRBV4-3 and TRBJ1-5; D might be TRBD1 (5 bases). From germline, CDR1 is LGHNA and CDR2 YSLEER. Trimming took 0 bases from V and 4 from J, leaving 10 bases between them. The CDR3 is 15 residues long. The CDR3 spells CASSQERGGNQPQHF. The CDR3 DNA is TGCGCCAGCAGCCAAGAAAGGGGAGGAAATCAGCCCCAGCATTTT.

The CDR3 sequence: CASRPFDPGNTIYF. The CDR3 coding sequence is TGTGCCAGCAGACCTTTTGACCCCGGGAACACCATATATTTT. The chain joins TRBV5-8 to TRBJ1-3; no reliable D call. Germline V gene lookup returns CDR1 SGHTS and CDR2 YDEGEE. The CDR3 is 14 amino acids. V lost 5 bases and J 7 bases, leaving 16 bases between the germline ends.

V is TRBV11-2 and J is TRBJ2-3; D is ambiguous. Germline lookup yields CDR1 SGHAT and CDR2 FQNNGV. The ends were cut back, 5 bases at V and 2 bases at J, with 14 bases in the middle. This CDR3 is built from 15 residues. The CDR3 DNA sequence: TGTGCCAGCAGCAAAGGGATTGGCAACACAGATACGCAGTATTTT. Translated: CASSKGIGNTDTQYF.

The chain links TRBV19 to TRBJ2-2; TRBD2 agrees at 9 bases. The CDR3 contains 20 residues. The V and J ends lost 3 bases and 4 bases, in that order; junction bases with no gene match: 18. Germline V gene sequence: CDR1 LNHDA, CDR2 SQIVND (reference sequence). This CDR3 reads CASSMAGAGGRATGTGELFF. CDR3 bases: TGTGCCAGTAGTATGGCTGGAGCCGGCGGGAGGGCCACTGGCACCGGGGAGCTGTTTTTT.

This rearrangement joins TRBV4-2 to TRBJ1-2; maybe TRBD1 (6 bases). This CDR3 is 16 amino acids long. In germline, CDR1 is LGHNA, CDR2 YNFKEQ. V was trimmed by 0 bases and J by 1 base, leaving 12 bases between them. CDR3 sequence reads: CASSQDGGGLNYGYTF. CDR3 in DNA: TGTGCCAGCAGCCAAGATGGAGGGGGGCTTAACTATGGCTACACCTTC.

This clone occurred a few times. This chain joins TRBV9 and TRBJ1-3, with D perhaps TRBD1 (6 bases). Germline assignment: CDR1 SGDLS and CDR2 YYNGEE. This CDR3 is built from 15 residues. V lost 2 bases to trimming and J lost 6 bases, with 15 bases between them. CDR3 sequence (DNA): TGTGCCAGCAGCGTGAGTCCACGGGGGGCAAACACCATATATTTT. Residues: CASSVSPRGANTIYF.

The chain recombines TRBV5-6 with TRBJ1-2; a possible D gene is TRBD1 (6 bases). The CDR3 loop spans 14 amino acids. The ends were cut back, 0 bases at V and 5 bases at J, with 11 bases in the middle. The germline CDR1 and CDR2 sequences are SGHDT and YYEEEE. CDR3 loop: CASSLGQERYGYTF. The DNA of the CDR3 is TGTGCCAGCAGCTTGGGACAGGAGCGATATGGCTACACCTTC. Drawing the rest from reference TRBV5-6 and TRBJ1-2, the complete variable domain is DAGVTQSPTHLIKTRGQQVTLRCSPKSGHDTVSWYQQALGQGPQFIFQYYEEEERQRGNFPDRFSGHQFPNYSSELNVNALLLGDSALYLCASSLGQERYGYTFGSGTRLTVV.

V usage is TRBV5-1 and J usage is TRBJ2-2; a weak D match, TRBD2 (5 bases). Per germline, CDR1 SGHRS and CDR2 YFSETQ. Trimming took off 4 bases at V and 1 base at J, with 14 bases between the two ends. There are 16 residues in the CDR3. Here the CDR3 DNA reads TGCGCCAGCAGCAGGTTCAACGGGGAGAACACCGGGGAGCTGTTTTTT. This codes for CASSRFNGENTGELFF.

This CDR3 reads CASSPQSGSFPDTQYF. The CDR3 DNA sequence: TGTGCCAGCAGTCCCCAGAGCGGGAGTTTCCCAGATACGCAGTATTTT. The chain links TRBV28 to TRBJ2-3; 8 bases agree with TRBD2. The V segment lost 5 bases and the J segment 4 bases; nucleotides outside the gene matches: 11. Germline assignment: CDR1 MDHEN and CDR2 SYDVKM. The CDR3 consists of 16 residues.